This TCR beta chain came from a study of blood T cell repertoires in COVID-19. Study details: The analysed material was cDNA or gDNA that came from T cells, B-cell-depleted T cells, or PBMCs.

In the authors' methods: Nucleated cell counts were estimated from reference gene primer amplification. Sequenced by immunoSEQ multiplex PCR; TCRdb stores in-frame clones only, minus some. V and J calls and clone size are as listed in that table; D and trimming were resolved from the DNA. The top ten hold 4.5% to 7% of the sample, which has some 65,000 clones, around 85% seen once. The CDR3 is made up of 16 amino acids. V lost 1 base and J lost 0, with 11 bases in between. Per the germline V gene, CDR1 is SGHAT and CDR2 is FQNNGV. The rearrangement uses TRBV11-2 and TRBJ2-3; the D gene is possibly TRBD1 (5 bases). This sequence was found in a woman in her 70s with acute or convalescent COVID-19. Sequenced material: peripheral blood. In nucleotides, the CDR3 is TGTGCCAGCAGCTTAGGACAGACCTATAGCACAGATACGCAGTATTTT. Amino acids: CASSLGQTYSTDTQYF. The full variable domain, in which reference TRBV11-2 and TRBJ2-3 provide the parts outside the CDR3, is EAGVAQSPRYKIIEKRQSVAFWCNPISGHATLYWYQQILGQGPKLLIQFQNNGVVDDSQLPKDRFSAERLKGVDSTLKIQPAKLEDSAVYLCASSLGQTYSTDTQYFGPGTRLTVL.